Listed below are T cell receptor beta chains from one sample, sequenced in a study of blood T cell repertoires in COVID-19. Repertoires were generated with immunoSEQ multiplex PCR, while TCRdb's copy carries only in-frame clones and drops some. The sample lists 250,000 or so clones; 84% were seen once. Sequencing was carried out using peripheral blood. These receptors were taken from a woman in her thirties or forties who had recovered from COVID-19. Each CDR3 is given with its conserved first and last residue. Each record gives: V gene, clone size, J gene, D gene, CDR3 DNA, CDR3 protein. A D gene is named only where the DNA matches it firmly. Only some rows state a clone size, as once, few, many or a class for expanded clones.

TRBV4-1	NA	TRBJ2-2	NA	TGCGCCAGCAGCCAAGTCCTCGGGGAGCTGTTTTTT	CASSQVLGELFF
TRBV18	NA	TRBJ1-5	NA	TGTGCCAGCTCACTCCACTCGGATCAGCCCCAGCATTTT	CASSLHSDQPQHF
TRBV7-9	once	TRBJ2-7	NA	TGTGCCAGCAGCTTTAGAGGGCTGTACGAGCAGTACTTC	CASSFRGLYEQYF
TRBV28	NA	TRBJ1-2	TRBD1	TGTGCCAGCAGTTTTCACGACAGGGTCTATGGCTACACCTTC	CASSFHDRVYGYTF
TRBV4-1	NA	TRBJ2-4	NA	TGCGCCAGCAGCCAAGTAATTCAAACGGTAGCCAAAAACATTCAGTACTTC	CASSQVIQTVAKNIQYF
TRBV18	NA	TRBJ2-7	TRBD1	TGTGCCAGCTCACCACAGACAGGGGATCTCTACGAGCAGTACTTC	CASSPQTGDLYEQYF
TRBV7-2	NA	TRBJ1-5	TRBD1	TGTGCCAGCAGCTCCACAGGGGGCAGCCAGCCCCAGCATTTT	CASSSTGGSQPQHF
TRBV28	NA	TRBJ1-4	TRBD1	TGTGCCAGCAGTTCCTCACAGGGGGCGTATGAAAAACTGTTTTTT	CASSSSQGAYEKLFF
TRBV11-2	NA	TRBJ1-3	TRBD1	TGTGCCAGCAGCCGGGACAGGGGGCGCGTCACCATATATTTT	CASSRDRGRVTIYF
TRBV5-4	NA	TRBJ2-7	TRBD1	TGTGCCAGCAGCCAAGGACAGGGCGATTACGAGCAGTACTTC	CASSQGQGDYEQYF
TRBV13	NA	TRBJ1-1	NA	TGTGCCAGCAGCTTATGGAGGGGTCTGAACACTGAAGCTTTCTTT	CASSLWRGLNTEAFF
TRBV10-2	NA	TRBJ1-4	NA	TGCGCCAGTGCTCGTGGGCCTAATGAAAAACTGTTTTTT	CASARGPNEKLFF
TRBV15	NA	TRBJ1-5	NA	TGTGCCACCAGCAGACACGGGACACCGAGCGGGGAACCCCAGCATTTT	CATSRHGTPSGEPQHF
TRBV7-9	once	TRBJ1-2	TRBD1	TGTGCCAGCAGCTTAGGACAGGGGGCTATGAATCGGATCTATGGCTACACCTTC	CASSLGQGAMNRIYGYTF
TRBV3-1/TRBV3-2	NA	TRBJ1-2	TRBD1	TGTGCCAGCAGCCAAGAAAACAGGGGGGGATATGGCTACACCTTC	CASSQENRGGYGYTF
TRBV19	NA	TRBJ1-2	TRBD1	TGTGCCAGTAGATCCTCCCCCGGGACAGGGGCCAGTGGCTACACCTTC	CASRSSPGTGASGYTF
TRBV5-1	once	TRBJ1-4	TRBD1	TGCGCCAGCAGCGATGGACAGGGGACTAATGAAAAACTGTTTTTT	CASSDGQGTNEKLFF
TRBV11-2	NA	TRBJ1-4	TRBD1	TGTGCCAGCAGCTACAATCCGGGACAGGGAGCAAAACTGTTTTTT	CASSYNPGQGAKLFF
TRBV6-6	once	TRBJ1-2	NA	TGTGCCAGCAGTGCGACAGCCTATGGCTACACCTTC	CASSATAYGYTF
TRBV30	NA	TRBJ2-1	TRBD2	TGTGCCTGGAGTGGGCTAGCGGGGATTAGTGAGCAGTTCTTC	CAWSGLAGISEQFF
TRBV6-1	NA	TRBJ2-5	NA	TGTGCCAGCAGTGAACAGGGGCCCCAGTACTTC	CASSEQGPQYF
TRBV7-9	NA	TRBJ2-7	TRBD1	TGTGCCAGCAGGCCTCGGGACAGGATTTTGGGGGAGCAGTACTTC	CASRPRDRILGEQYF
TRBV5-4	NA	TRBJ1-4	NA	TGTGCCAGCAGCTTGGGAGGGGGGGGCACTAATGAAAAACTGTTTTTT	CASSLGGGGTNEKLFF
TRBV5-4	NA	TRBJ2-7	TRBD1	TGTGCCAGCAGCGACCGACAGGGGTTCTCCTACGAGCAGTACTTC	CASSDRQGFSYEQYF
TRBV5-6	NA	TRBJ2-1	TRBD2	TGTGCCAGCAGCTTTGTCAGCGGGGGGGTCGGTGAGCAGTTCTTC	CASSFVSGGVGEQFF
TRBV3-1/TRBV3-2	NA	TRBJ2-7	TRBD2	TGTGCCAGCAGCCAAGCCAAGTGGAGCGGGGGTTGGCAGTACTTC	CASSQAKWSGGWQYF
TRBV6-6	NA	TRBJ1-2	TRBD1	TGTGCCAGCAGTGAGTCAGGGGGTTCCCTCAATGGCTACACCTTC	CASSESGGSLNGYTF
TRBV4-2	NA	TRBJ2-5	TRBD1	TGTGCCAGCAGCCAAGATCTTGTCACAGGGGGCTTGGAGACCCAGTACTTC	CASSQDLVTGGLETQYF
TRBV12-3/TRBV12-4	NA	TRBJ1-2	NA	TGTGCCAGCAGTTTTTTCCATGATGGCTACACCTTC	CASSFFHDGYTF
TRBV9	NA	TRBJ1-2	TRBD1	TGTGCCAGCAGCGGGACAGGGGAGGGGTATGGCTACACCTTC	CASSGTGEGYGYTF
TRBV28	NA	TRBJ1-6	NA	TGTGCCAGCAGTCTCTCCTCGGGCTCCTATAATTCACCCCTCCACTTT	CASSLSSGSYNSPLHF
TRBV3-1/TRBV3-2	NA	TRBJ1-4	TRBD1	TGTGCCAGCAGCCACGGACAGGCCGGGGGTGAAAAACTGTTTTTT	CASSHGQAGGEKLFF
TRBV6-5	NA	TRBJ1-5	NA	TGTGCCAGCTCCCGGGACTATAGCAATCAGCCCCAGCATTTT	CASSRDYSNQPQHF
TRBV9	once	TRBJ1-6	NA	TGTGCCAGCAGCGTAGTAGGCGGGGGCGGTGGTTCACCCCTCCACTTT	CASSVVGGGGGSPLHF
TRBV28	NA	TRBJ1-6	NA	TGTGCCACCCGGTGGACAAGTCTTTCACCCCTCCACTTT	CATRWTSLSPLHF
TRBV11-2	NA	TRBJ1-6	TRBD1	TGTGCCAGCAGCCCCCGGGACAGGGATAATTCACCCCTCCACTTT	CASSPRDRDNSPLHF
TRBV10-3	NA	TRBJ2-1	TRBD2	TGTGCCATCAACGCGGGGGGGGACAATGAGCAGTTCTTC	CAINAGGDNEQFF
TRBV2	NA	TRBJ1-2	NA	TGTGCCAGCACCGGAGGGGAGAGGAGCTATGGCTACACCTTC	CASTGGERSYGYTF
TRBV2	NA	TRBJ1-6	NA	TGTGCCAGCAGTGCCTCGGGACAATCCCCCTCCTATAATTCACCCCTCCACTTT	CASSASGQSPSYNSPLHF
TRBV5-1	NA	TRBJ2-2	NA	TGCGCCAGCAGCTTGGGAGGCAGCGAAACCGGGGAGCTGTTTTTT	CASSLGGSETGELFF
TRBV7-9	NA	TRBJ1-1	NA	TGTGCCAGCAGACCCGCGGCTGGCACTGAAGCTTTCTTT	CASRPAAGTEAFF
TRBV5-5	NA	TRBJ2-3	NA	TGTGCCAGCAGCGACTCCCGGACAGGCACAGATACGCAGTATTTT	CASSDSRTGTDTQYF
TRBV12-5	NA	TRBJ2-7	NA	TGTGCTAGTGGTACCTGGGACACCCTCTACGAGCAGTACTTC	CASGTWDTLYEQYF
TRBV10-3	NA	TRBJ2-1	TRBD1	TGTGCCATCAGTGAAAGGACAGGGGACAATGAGCAGTTCTTC	CAISERTGDNEQFF
TRBV5-4	few	TRBJ2-7	NA	TGTGCCAGCAGCTCCTTTGACAGGCCCTACGAGCAGTACTTC	CASSSFDRPYEQYF
TRBV21-1	NA	TRBJ2-5	NA	TGTGCCAGCAGCCCTGCCCGGGGGGTACACCAAGAGACCCAGTACTTC	CASSPARGVHQETQYF
TRBV24-1	NA	TRBJ2-1	TRBD2	TGTGCCACCAGTGATTTGCCCAAGCGGGGGCCGTCCTACAATGAGCAGTTCTTC	CATSDLPKRGPSYNEQFF